The source of this TCR beta chain is a study of T-cell memory formation after mild COVID-19. For the study at large: Most TCR clusters belonged to a single donor. Findings of the study overall: Mainly in CM and EM were contracting CD4+ clones; CD8+ were in EMRA. There were some responding clones in pre-infection memory, which suggested that cross-reactive memory had joined. Clones that shrank (day 15 to 85) were balanced CD4/CD8, whereas later expanders leaned CD4+.

CDR1 SSHAT and CDR2 FNYEAQ come from the germline V gene (reference sequence). This CDR3 comprises 15 residues. As concerns this clonotype: Its specificity is unknown. One end of the junction is discordant with germline, which a read error may explain.

TCRdb re-called the 5' RACE reads through MiXCR, storing one row per CDR3 protein. This sample yields 340,000 or so distinct CDR3 sequences, of which 10% to 15% are seen a single time; roughly 23% belongs to the top ten. This clonotype was sampled from a man between 18 and 35 years old who had mild COVID-19 (a few samples of this study predate the infection). Cell type and time point are not known. The chain has TRBV7-7 and TRBJ2-2; D is unresolved. Sequencing used PBMCs or a T cell subset sorted from them (not recorded which). CDR3: CASSLSESNTGELFF. CDR3 nucleotide sequence: TGTGCTAGCAGCTTATCTGAATCGAACACCGGGGAGCTGTTTTTT.